This paragraph reports one T cell receptor (beta chain). Its antigen target is currently unknown. There are no base qualities to consult, and no much larger clone falls within one base. The CDR3 regions of human TCRbeta chains were subjected to immunosequencing. The original pipeline was this. TCRs in the repertoires were matched against a reference library of SARS-CoV-2-specific TCRs that had been generated with the MIRA antigen-specificity platform. Breadth was defined as the fraction of unique TCRs that were SARS-CoV-2-associated. Depth was defined as the fraction of total T cells that were SARS-CoV-2-associated. Using the MIRA data, every spike-specific TCR was mapped to the spike region that the TCR reacted to and assigned to either a CD4 or a CD8 class. Log10-transformed breadth and depth values were compared by one-way ANOVA with Sidak's multiple comparisons tests. Entries here come from immuneACCESS through TCRdb and include only in-frame sequences with V and J called. Some clones fail to appear in such tables; in the studies checked, an unresolved V gene covers under half of the shortfall, and the cause of the remainder is unknown. The DNA gave D and trimming, while V, J and clone size come from that table. The table for this sample lists some 150,000 clones; about 93% of them were counted only once. Roughly 3.2% of the sample is in the top ten clones.

The source of the sample is a study of T cell responses to AZD1222 COVID-19 vaccine (dated by TCRdb to the early 2020s). Describing the broader study: TCR sequencing was performed for 230 to 250 trial participants, of whom 207 were given two doses of AZD1222 and around 25 were given two doses of MenACWY control vaccine. Trial participants were enrolled by age into 18-55, 56-69 and 70-plus year subgroups, with approximately 150, 28 and 58 TCR-sequenced participants respectively. Broader findings and caveats from the paper: Because no day 14 peak-response samples were available, repertoires were characterized only after the peak T cell response. Conclusions about previously exposed vaccinees were limited because only five to seven AZD1222 recipients were SARS-CoV-2 seropositive at baseline. Vaccine-associated CD4 TCRs spanned the whole spike protein, with dominant responses in regions 160-218 and 743-854. In the small 56-69-year group, the increase in depth fell short of significance, most likely because of low power. Most participants were white British and females outnumbered males, and the authors suggested that clonal diversity may have been underestimated. After two AZD1222 doses, spike-specific TCR breadth and depth were significantly higher than at day 0 and than in MenACWY recipients. Reportedly, almost half of the unique spike-specific TCRs recognized epitopes lying outside the regions that are mutated in the B.1.351 and B.1.1.7 variants.

The time point label, read with the paper, signifies: about 28 days (+/-7) after the second vaccine dose. AZD1222 recipients whose second dose came at about 4 weeks and those whose second dose came at about 12 weeks were combined into one group, since spike-specific TCR depth and breadth did not differ between the two schedules. Samples from vaccinated people were obtained from the UK trials COV001 and COV002, which included a single-blind randomized controlled phase 2/3 trial of AZD1222 (ChAdOx1 nCoV-19) in healthy adults. For TCRbeta chain sequencing, PBMC samples from trial participants were taken at day 0 and at day 28 after the second dose. Trimming costs V 5 bases and J 2 bases, and their ends lie 8 bases apart. The CDR3 contains 13 residues, cysteine and phenylalanine counted. The sequence is cut down to CDR3 DNA, 39 bases in frame from base 1. Sequences SGHRS (CDR1) and YFSETQ (CDR2) are obtained from the germline V gene.

Recombination connected TRBV5-1 to TRBJ1-5, with TRBD1 tentatively as D gene (5 bases match). This sequence originates from an adult who received the AZD1222 COVID-19 vaccine. The sample here was peripheral blood, taken 28 days after the second AZD1222 dose. CDR3 loop: CASRQDGNQPQHF. The DNA is as follows: TGCGCCAGCAGACAGGACGGCAATCAGCCCCAGCATTTT.